Described below is a single T cell receptor (beta chain) sequence and its context. Germline lookup yields CDR1 DFQATT and CDR2 SNEGSKA (reference sequence). This CDR3 has 15 residues. V dropped 3 bases and J dropped 7; count of bases not matched to a gene: 11. Participant age was about 18 to 89 years, and participants resided in around 24 US areas. These data belong to a study of blood T cell repertoires in COVID-19. Libraries were prepared by immunoSEQ multiplex PCR; TCRdb keeps only in-frame clonotypes and omits some of them. The table records approximately 230,000 clones, around 86% of them present only once.

The chain joins TRBV20-1 to TRBJ2-1; 8 bases align to TRBD2. The source material was PBMCs or T cells enriched from blood (not recorded which). The TCR originated in a man aged 35-49 years who had recovered from COVID-19. The CDR3, as DNA: TGCAGTGCTAGTGGGACGGGGGGGGTTGAGAATGAGCAGTTCTTC. Its translation is CSASGTGGVENEQFF.